Listed here are 10 T cell receptor beta chains from one sample, sequenced in a study of blood T cell repertoires in COVID-19. Some clones are missing from TCRdb's copy, which holds only in-frame ones; the method was immunoSEQ multiplex PCR. The sample lists a few hundred thousand clones, more than 80% occurring once. Material: peripheral blood. The origin of the receptors is a woman in her twenties or thirties with COVID-19, enrolled during active disease.

The CDR3 nucleotides are TGCGCCAGCGCCGATGGGGGCGGAGAGACCCAGTACTTC. Translation: CASADGGGETQYF. J is TRBJ2-5 and V is TRBV5-1, with D perhaps TRBD1 (6 bases). V dropped 7 bases and J dropped 4 bases, with 14 bases sitting between them. The length of the CDR3 is 13 residues. Germline CDR1 SGHRS, CDR2 YFSETQ.

The chain joins TRBV30 to TRBJ1-5; 11 bases map to TRBD1. CDR3 length: 14 residues. Germline CDR1 GTSNPN, CDR2 SVGIG (reference sequence). The J segment lost 5 bases and the V segment lost 5 bases, leaving 5 bases of the junction unmatched. CDR3 sequence: CAWRQGQGDQPQHF. The CDR3 nucleotides read TGTGCCTGGCGTCAGGGACAGGGGGATCAGCCCCAGCATTTT.

V is TRBV2 and J is TRBJ1-2; 7 bases are a match to TRBD1. CDR1 is SNHLY, CDR2 FYNNEI, per germline. The length of the CDR3 is 13 residues. V lost 7 bases to trimming and J lost 3 bases; unmatched junction nucleotides: 5. CDR3 residues: CASKSDRDYGYTF. The CDR3 nucleotides read TGTGCCAGCAAAAGCGACAGGGACTATGGCTACACCTTC.

The chain couples TRBV6-2 or TRBV6-3 to TRBJ1-6, with a weak D call TRBD1 (5 bases). Germline V CDR1 and CDR2: MNHEY, SVGEGT. The CDR3 length is 13 residues. V dropped 2 bases and J dropped 8 bases, with 7 bases sitting between them. This CDR3 is CASSYPGDSPLHF. CDR3 nucleotide sequence: TGTGCCAGCAGTTACCCGGGGGATTCACCCCTCCACTTT.

The rearrangement joins TRBV4-1 to TRBJ1-6, with D possibly TRBD1 on 5 matching bases. This CDR3 has 13 amino acids. The germline gives CDR1 MGHRA, CDR2 YSYEKL. V lost 5 bases, J lost 10 bases, and 12 bases lay in between. The CDR3 is CASSFVGASPLHF. In DNA, the CDR3 is TGCGCCAGCAGCTTCGTAGGGGCCTCACCCCTCCACTTT.

The V and J genes are TRBV29-1 and TRBJ2-1; 7 bases line up with TRBD1. Per germline, CDR1 SQVTM and CDR2 ANQGSEA. Trimming removed 7 bases from V and 5 bases from J; junction bases left unmatched: 8. The CDR3 loop spans 13 amino acids. The chain's CDR3 is CSGSRGSHNEQFF. The CDR3 nucleotides read TGCAGCGGGAGCAGGGGGTCCCACAATGAGCAGTTCTTC.

This sequence joins TRBV30 and TRBJ2-1, with TRBD2 matching over 8 bases. This CDR3 comprises 14 residues. V gave up 5 bases and J gave up 3 bases; unmatched junction bases: 6. The V gene's germline CDR1 is GTSNPN and CDR2 SVGIG (reference sequence). CDR3 nucleotide sequence: TGTGCCTGGCTCGGGCTAGCGGGCTACAATGAGCAGTTCTTC. It yields the protein CAWLGLAGYNEQFF.

This chain joins TRBV9 and TRBJ2-1, with D perhaps matching TRBD2 (5 bases). The V gene lost 4 bases and the J gene lost 6 bases, with 11 bases spanning the gap. The CDR3 runs to 13 residues. The germline CDR1 and CDR2 sequences are SGDLS and YYNGEE. The CDR3 nucleotides read TGTGCCAGCAGCCCCGCAGCGGTCAATGAGCAGTTCTTC. Translation gives CASSPAAVNEQFF. The full variable domain, rest sourced from reference TRBV9 and TRBJ2-1, is DSGVTQTPKHLITATGQRVTLRCSPRSGDLSVYWYQQSLDQGLQFLIQYYNGEERAKGNILERFSAQQFPDLHSELNLSSLELGDSALYFCASSPAAVNEQFFGPGTRLTVL.

The J gene is TRBJ1-5, the V gene TRBV7-9, with D tentatively TRBD1 (6 bases). There are 18 residues in the CDR3. V lost 5 bases to trimming and J lost 2 bases, with 22 bases between them. Germline CDR1 is SEHNR and CDR2 is FQNEAQ (reference sequence). The CDR3 nucleotides are TGTGCCAGCAGCCCGAAGGGAATCACAGGGAGCGGCAATCAGCCCCAGCATTTT. This translates into CASSPKGITGSGNQPQHF.

V gene TRBV5-4 combines with J gene TRBJ1-4; D is perhaps TRBD1 (5 bases). Germline values: CDR1 SGHNT, CDR2 YYREEE (reference sequence). V was cut by 4 bases and J by 7 bases, with 14 bases left in between. This CDR3 spans 14 amino acids. As DNA, the CDR3 is TGTGCCAGCAGCAATCGACAGAACAGTGAAAAACTGTTTTTT. Translated, it gives CASSNRQNSEKLFF.